This paragraph covers one T cell receptor (beta chain) sequence. This sample stems from a study of blood T cell repertoires in COVID-19. Study at large: The samples span acute and convalescent COVID-19 from the United States, Italy and Spain. Sources were T cells, B-cell-depleted T cells, or PBMCs; the material itself was cDNA or gDNA.

As handled by the study authors: Amplifying reference gene primers gave estimates of nucleated cell counts. Here immunoSEQ multiplex PCR was the method, and the copy in TCRdb shows in-frame clones only, minus some. The DNA was the basis for D and trimming; V, J and clone size are from that table. The repertoire consists of tens of thousands of clones, with roughly 84% occurring once and the leading ten covering approximately 15%. Losses at the gene ends were 0 bases for V and 9 bases for J; bases not matched to a gene: 10. CDR1 is SNHLY, CDR2 FYNNEI, per germline. The CDR3 extends over 16 amino acids.

The source is a human donor with active COVID-19. The donor label of this sample is uncertain. Source material: peripheral blood. V usage is TRBV2 and J usage is TRBJ2-1; 8 bases line up with TRBD2. CDR3 sequence reads: CASSEATAGGPGEQFF. CDR3 nucleotides: TGTGCCAGCAGTGAAGCCACGGCGGGGGGACCTGGTGAGCAGTTCTTC.